These 14 T cell receptor beta chains originate from one sample sequenced in a study of siplizumab effects on memory and regulatory T cells. Here immunoSEQ multiplex PCR was the method, and the copy in TCRdb shows in-frame clones only, minus some. Among about 100,000 clones listed, 75% to 95% were seen once. The specimen sequenced was CD4+ T cells sorted from blood. The origin of the receptors is a human donor in good health. Some clones in this sample may be carry-over from other donors' samples.

This clone showed up just once. This sequence joins TRBV6-5 and TRBJ2-1, with 12 bases lining up with TRBD2. The J segment lost 9 bases and the V segment lost 6 bases, leaving 6 bases of the junction unmatched. There are 14 residues in the CDR3. CDR1 is MNHEY, CDR2 SVGAGI, per germline. The CDR3 spells CASRSSGRAGEQFF. Here the CDR3 DNA reads TGTGCCAGCAGGTCTAGCGGGAGGGCGGGTGAGCAGTTCTTC.

V is TRBV4-1 and J is TRBJ2-1; no clear D gene. The germline V gene has CDR1 MGHRA and CDR2 YSYEKL. The CDR3 spans 15 residues. V was shortened by 0 bases and J by 4 bases, with 10 bases between the two germline ends. CDR3 bases: TGCGCCAGCAGCCAAGAATCCTTTTTGTACAATGAGCAGTTCTTC. Translating it yields CASSQESFLYNEQFF.

This clone was detected only once. This sequence joins TRBV5-4 and TRBJ2-7; 10 nucleotides align to TRBD2. The CDR3 is 16 amino acids. Per germline, CDR1 SGHNT and CDR2 YYREEE (reference sequence). V gave up 4 bases and J gave up 6 bases; unmatched junction bases: 13. CDR3 region: CASSTLLAGVSGEQYF. DNA of the CDR3: TGTGCCAGCAGCACCCTCCTAGCGGGAGTTTCTGGCGAGCAGTACTTC.

This rearrangement joins TRBV5-1 to TRBJ1-2, with D unclear. CDR3 length: 17 residues. V shed 1 base and J shed 7 bases, with 23 bases lying between them. Germline V gene data show CDR1 as SGHRS and CDR2 as YFSETQ. The CDR3 is CASSLSYAGGPLGGYTF. The CDR3, as DNA: TGCGCCAGCAGCTTGTCTTATGCTGGCGGACCTCTTGGTGGCTACACCTTC.

The chain employs TRBV9 and TRBJ2-3, with D possibly being TRBD2 (7 bases). The CDR3 loop spans 17 amino acids. V was shortened by 4 bases and J by 3 bases, with 21 bases between the two germline ends. CDR1 is SGDLS, CDR2 YYNGEE, per germline. The CDR3 spells CASSPTLGGRGTDTQYF. CDR3 DNA: TGTGCCAGCAGCCCCACCCTAGGGGGGAGGGGAACAGATACGCAGTATTTT.

The V call is TRBV21-1, the J call TRBJ2-4; no DNA check was done on the table's D call, TRBD2. TRBV21-1 is termed a pseudogene. The CDR3 has 15 amino acids. CDR3 sequence (DNA): TGTGCCAGCAGCAAACGGGCTAGCGGCAAAAACATTCAGTACTTC. It specifies CASSKRASGKNIQYF.

The chain couples TRBV6-5 to TRBJ1-1; D gene uncertain. The length of the CDR3 is 13 residues. Germline V CDR1 and CDR2: MNHEY, SVGAGI. Trimming took 0 bases from V and 4 from J, leaving 6 bases between them. The CDR3 DNA reads TGTGCCAGCAGTTACTCGAAATCCACTGAAGCTTTCTTT. Translated: CASSYSKSTEAFF.

This chain uses TRBV19 with TRBJ2-7; TRBD1 might be the D (6 bases). This CDR3 spans 14 amino acids. Germline CDR1 is LNHDA and CDR2 is SQIVND (reference sequence). The V gene lost 7 bases and the J gene lost 0 bases, with 13 bases spanning the gap. The CDR3 coding sequence is TGTGCCAGTACTCCCCGGGACAACTCCTACGAGCAGTACTTC. It is translated as CASTPRDNSYEQYF.

This clone was counted once. J is TRBJ1-2 and V is TRBV18; D remains unclear. Germline assignment: CDR1 KGHSH and CDR2 LQKENI. The CDR3 length is 14 residues. V was shortened by 0 bases and J by 3 bases, with 8 bases between the two germline ends. This chain's CDR3 is CASSPPGWDYGYTF. Written as DNA, the CDR3 is TGTGCCAGCTCACCACCGGGATGGGACTATGGCTACACCTTC. The full variable domain, in which reference TRBV18 and TRBJ1-2 provide the parts outside the CDR3, is NAGVMQNPRHLVRRRGQEARLRCSPMKGHSHVYWYRQLPEEGLKFMVYLQKENIIDESGMPKERFSAEFPKEGPSILRIQQVVRGDSAAYFCASSPPGWDYGYTFGSGTRLTVV.

The CDR3 protein is CASSFGTTRAEAFF. The CDR3 nucleotides read TGTGCCAGCAGTTTCGGGACAACAAGAGCTGAAGCTTTCTTT. This rearrangement joins TRBV27 to TRBJ1-1; TRBD1 is a possible D gene (6 bases). Trimming took 3 bases from V and 6 from J, leaving 14 bases between them. The CDR3 length is 14 residues. Per the germline V gene, CDR1 is MNHEY and CDR2 is SMNVEV (reference sequence).

This clone was counted a few times. This chain connects TRBV11-3 to TRBJ2-4; 12 bases align to TRBD2. CDR3 size: 17 residues. J gave up 5 bases and V 5 bases, and 10 bases lay outside the gene matches. Germline V gives CDR1 SGHNT, CDR2 YENEEA. The DNA of the CDR3 is TGTGCCAGCAGCCCACGGACTAGCGGGAATAGGGAAAACATTCAGTACTTC. This codes for CASSPRTSGNRENIQYF.

The chain combines TRBV11-1 with TRBJ2-7; D call uncertain. Between the trimmed V and J ends, which lost 5 bases and 2 bases, there was a span of 13 bases. This CDR3 is built from 14 residues. Germline CDR1 reads SGHAT; CDR2 reads FQDESV (reference sequence). CDR3: CASSLRRPPYEQYF. The CDR3 DNA reads as TGTGCCAGCAGCCTCCGCCGACCACCCTACGAGCAGTACTTC.

J is TRBJ1-2 and V is TRBV28; D not resolved. Germline V gene lookup returns CDR1 MDHEN and CDR2 SYDVKM. The V gene lost 3 bases and the J gene lost 2 bases, with 4 bases spanning the gap. The CDR3 is 12 amino acids. CDR3 region: CASSFLNYGYTF. The CDR3 bases are TGTGCCAGCAGTTTCCTAAACTATGGCTACACCTTC.

The rearrangement joins TRBV5-1 to TRBJ2-3; D gene unclear. V was trimmed by 2 bases and J by 0 bases, leaving 10 bases between them. CDR3 length equals 15 residues. Looked up from germline, CDR1 is SGHRS and CDR2 is YFSETQ. CDR3 nucleotide sequence: TGCGCCAGCAGCTTTAACGGGCGAAGCACAGATACGCAGTATTTT. The encoded protein is CASSFNGRSTDTQYF.